This T cell receptor (beta chain) was observed in a study of blood T cell repertoires in COVID-19. Looking at the study overall: COVID-19 samples, acute and convalescent, were from the United States, Italy and Spain. Sources were T cells, B-cell-depleted T cells, or PBMCs; the material itself was cDNA or gDNA.

In the source study's methods: Amplifying reference gene primers gave estimates of nucleated cell counts. Clones were read by immunoSEQ multiplex PCR, and TCRdb kept only the in-frame ones, dropping some. V, J and clone size derive from that table, while D and trimming were established from the DNA sequence. This sample has 250,000 to 400,000 clones, with approximately 91% found just once. The V and J ends lost 0 bases and 5 bases, in that order; junction bases with no gene match: 5. The germline CDR1 and CDR2 sequences are LNHNV and YYDKDF (reference sequence). CDR3 size: 15 residues. A single count supports this clone.

Sequencing was done on a sample of PBMCs or T cells enriched from blood (not recorded which). The receptor was derived from a man in his 60s who had recovered from COVID-19. The chain recombines TRBV15 with TRBJ2-7; 9 bases are a match to TRBD2. In DNA form, the CDR3 reads TGTGCCACCAGCAGAGATGGGACTAGCAGCCACGAGCAGTACTTC. It is translated as CATSRDGTSSHEQYF. Looking up the rest from reference TRBV15 and TRBJ2-7 gives the full variable domain: DAMVIQNPRYQVTQFGKPVTLSCSQTLNHNVMYWYQQKSSQAPKLLFHYYDKDFNNEADTPDNFQSRRPNTSFCFLDIRSPGLGDTAMYLCATSRDGTSSHEQYFGPGTRLTVT.